The 10 T cell receptor beta chains below come from one sample, sequenced in a study of cytomegalovirus exposure and HLA in healthy donors. A multiplex PCR was run with 60 Vbeta primers and 13 Jbeta primers. Some clones are missing from TCRdb's copy, which holds only in-frame ones; the method was immunoSEQ multiplex PCR. The table shows about 240,000 clones, with approximately 82% occurring only once. Sequencing input: PBMCs. All receptors come from a woman aged 55-70 years in good health and CMV-seropositive.

V usage is TRBV28 and J usage is TRBJ2-3; TRBD2 might be the D (7 bases). Trimming left V 6 bases short and J 2 bases short, with 12 bases between. Germline lookup yields CDR1 MDHEN and CDR2 SYDVKM. The CDR3 has 14 amino acids. The CDR3 sequence is CASRPGGPTDTQYF. The CDR3 DNA is TGTGCCAGCAGACCCGGGGGGCCCACAGATACGCAGTATTTT.

V usage is TRBV19 and J usage is TRBJ2-4, with 7 bases fitting TRBD1. Germline loops: CDR1 LNHDA, CDR2 SQIVND (reference sequence). The CDR3 contains 13 residues. The trim removed 5 bases at V and 7 bases at J, leaving 5 bases unmatched. The CDR3 loop reads CASSPGQANIQYF. CDR3 nucleotide sequence: TGTGCCAGTAGTCCCGGACAGGCCAACATTCAGTACTTC.

The rearrangement uses TRBV27 and TRBJ1-1, with 7 bases aligning to TRBD1. Per germline, CDR1 MNHEY and CDR2 SMNVEV (reference sequence). The CDR3 sequence is 17 residues long. V shed 7 bases and J 4 bases; nucleotides not matched to a gene: 18. CDR3: CASTLRGAGGRSTEAFF. CDR3 in DNA: TGTGCCAGCACTCTTAGAGGGGCAGGGGGTCGAAGCACTGAAGCTTTCTTT.

This clone was detected only a few times. This chain connects TRBV4-1 to TRBJ2-1; 12 nucleotides agree with TRBD2. The CDR3 runs 16 residues. Germline CDR1 is MGHRA and CDR2 is YSYEKL. Trimming took 3 bases from V and 4 from J; bases not matched to a gene: 4. The CDR3 reads CASSHSTSGRYNEQFF. The CDR3 DNA sequence: TGCGCCAGCAGCCACTCTACTAGCGGGAGGTACAATGAGCAGTTCTTC.

V usage is TRBV27 and J usage is TRBJ1-5; TRBD1 matches 7 bases. With V trimmed by 4 bases and J by 0 bases, 6 bases remained unmatched. CDR3 length equals 16 residues. The V gene's germline CDR1 is MNHEY and CDR2 SMNVEV (reference sequence). CDR3 amino acids: CASSSGTAYSNQPQHF. The DNA for the CDR3 is TGTGCCAGCAGTTCCGGGACAGCTTATAGCAATCAGCCCCAGCATTTT.

In this sample, this clone turned up once. This chain uses TRBV6-5 with TRBJ1-1; 7 nucleotides align to TRBD1. CDR3 length: 13 amino acids. The germline gives CDR1 MNHEY, CDR2 SVGAGI. After removal of 6 bases from V and 0 bases from J, the junction contained 1 base not matched to a gene. The CDR3 nucleotides are TGTGCCAGCAGCGGGACAGTGAACACTGAAGCTTTCTTT. It encodes CASSGTVNTEAFF.

This clone was seen only a few times. The V call is TRBV2, the J call TRBJ1-2; a possible D gene is TRBD1 (5 bases). Germline V gene lookup returns CDR1 SNHLY and CDR2 FYNNEI. This CDR3 has 14 residues. The V end was cut by 5 bases, the J end by 0 bases, with 10 bases between. The CDR3 reads CASSRARANYGYTF. Written as DNA, the CDR3 is TGTGCCAGCAGTAGGGCCAGGGCTAACTATGGCTACACCTTC.

About this clone: At one end the junction does not follow the germline gene, possibly because of a read error. The J gene is TRBJ2-7, the V gene TRBV7-9, with a tentative D call TRBD2 (6 bases). From germline, CDR1 is SEHNR and CDR2 FQNEAQ (reference sequence). The length of the CDR3 is 15 residues. CDR3 coding DNA: TGTTCCAGCAGCCCAAGCGGGTTAAGCTCCTACGAGCAGTACTTC. It encodes CSSSPSGLSSYEQYF.

With respect to this clone: At one end, the junction sequence differs from germline, possibly due to a read error. This chain uses TRBV11-2 with TRBJ1-1; D gene unclear. This CDR3 contains 13 residues. Germline assignment: CDR1 SGHAT and CDR2 FQNNGV. The CDR3 sequence is CASSLEDFTDAFF. Here the CDR3 DNA reads TGTGCCAGCAGCTTAGAGGACTTTACTGACGCTTTCTTT.

Remarks on this clone: The sample holds other DNA sequences that translate to the same CDR3. V usage is TRBV7-2 and J usage is TRBJ2-5, with D tentatively TRBD2 (6 bases). The germline CDR1 and CDR2 sequences are SGHTA and FQGNSA. With 0 bases removed from V and 5 bases from J, the gap between germline ends came to 7 bases. The CDR3 covers 13 residues. The chain's CDR3 is CASSLAGGETQYF. The DNA for the CDR3 is TGTGCCAGCAGCTTAGCTGGGGGGGAGACCCAGTACTTC.